This TCR beta chain appears in the sequencing data of a study of blood T cell repertoires in COVID-19 (dated by TCRdb to about 2020). Regarding the research as a whole: Samples from collaborators originated in the United States, Italy and Spain and spanned both the acute and convalescent phases of COVID-19. The material from the prospective study consisted of cDNA or gDNA derived from T cells, B-cell-depleted T cells, or PBMCs. Subjects who had been exposed to COVID-19, were actively infected with it, or had recovered from it provided the deeply sampled blood TCRbeta repertoires that made up the dataset. The repertoires were made available in a free public database intended to serve as a resource for research on the immune response to SARS-CoV-2. Samples were obtained from the ongoing ImmuneRACE study (first 160 participants) and from over a thousand subjects provided by 6 global collaborators. Nearly every sample came with metadata listing a de-identified subject ID, COVID-19 status, age in years and sex. Where available, HLA class I and class II types were obtained from metadata supplied by the sample provider rather than from assay-based typing. Overall results and qualifications from the work: The quantity of clinical and demographic metadata differed by source and by participant and was supplied without curation.

One collaborating source in Seattle enrolled patients while the patients were actively infected and followed the patients over time throughout the course of disease. Whole blood was collected in K2EDTA tubes by collaborating institutions according to the institutions' own protocols. For TCRbeta analysis, collaborators shipped samples as frozen whole blood, isolated PBMCs, or DNA extracted from either of those sample types. TCRbeta CDR3 regions were amplified from genomic DNA by means of the immunoSEQ Assay, a bias-controlled multiplex PCR. The original methods were these. Nucleated cell counts per sample were estimated from amplification of reference gene primers within the assay. To quantify the absolute abundance of each unique TCRbeta CDR3 rearrangement, sequence reads were collapsed and filtered. For each sample, productive Simpson clonality was calculated by taking the square root of Simpson's diversity index across productive rearrangements. TCRdb stores this immuneACCESS table with in-frame sequences only. Part of the clones is absent; in the studies checked, under half of the shortfall reflects unresolved V genes, and no reason is known for the rest. That table gives V, J and clone size, and the DNA gave D and trimming. In this sample the table shows about 240,000 clones, approximately 85% of which occur a single time. The top ten clones comprise 5.1% of the sample.

Worth noting for this clone: Its antigen specificity is not known. The record has no base qualities; no much larger clone is one base away.

The germline V gene provides CDR1 LGHNT and CDR2 FRNRAP. From its cysteine to its phenylalanine, the CDR3 spans 17 amino acids. The read is trimmed to its CDR3 DNA, 51 bases read in frame from base 1. Compared with germline, V lacks 0 bases and J lacks 2 bases; bases without a gene match: 6. The sequence was collected from a man over 45 with COVID-19, enrolled during active disease. Sample: peripheral blood. The rearrangement joined TRBV12-5 to TRBJ2-5, and TRBD2 matches 10 of the central bases. The CDR3 in this case is CASGLVRAGGYQETQYF. The bases are TGTGCTAGTGGTTTGGTAAGAGCGGGGGGGTATCAAGAGACCCAGTACTTC.